This entry lists 23 T cell receptor beta chains sequenced from one sample in a study of cytomegalovirus exposure and HLA in healthy donors. PCR used 60 Vbeta primers and 13 Jbeta primers. Sequencing used immunoSEQ multiplex PCR; TCRdb keeps in-frame clones, though not all of them. The sample consists of about 150,000 clones, approximately 72% of them appearing once. The sample taken for sequencing was PBMCs. These receptors were taken from a man between 18 and 35 years old in good health and CMV-seronegative.

The chain couples TRBV5-6 to TRBJ1-4; 10 bases match TRBD1. V lost 0 bases to trimming and J lost 10 bases; unmatched junction nucleotides: 6. Germline V gene sequence: CDR1 SGHDT, CDR2 YYEEEE. The CDR3 loop spans 15 amino acids. The CDR3 loop reads CASSLGRDRGGKLFF. CDR3 nucleotide sequence: TGTGCCAGCAGCTTGGGCCGGGACAGGGGTGGAAAACTGTTTTTT.

The genes are TRBV11-2 and TRBJ1-2; a possible D gene is TRBD1 (6 bases). This CDR3 has 14 amino acids. V was cut by 4 bases and J by 13 bases, with 22 bases left in between. The germline gives CDR1 SGHAT, CDR2 FQNNGV. CDR3 sequence reads: CASSWGGADELVTF. In DNA, the CDR3 is TGTGCCAGCAGCTGGGGGGGGGCAGACGAACTGGTCACCTTC.

The sample holds one count of this clone. The gene calls are TRBV10-1 and TRBJ2-3; 7 nucleotides match TRBD2. The J segment lost 1 base and the V segment lost 4 bases, leaving 2 bases of the junction unmatched. The CDR3 extends over 14 amino acids. The germline V gene encodes CDR1 WNHNN and CDR2 SYGVQD (reference sequence). CDR3 in DNA: TGCGCCAGCAGTGCGGCGGGGGGCACAGATACGCAGTATTTT. As protein: CASSAAGGTDTQYF.

This clone was counted only a few times. This rearrangement joins TRBV19 to TRBJ1-2, with a possible D match to TRBD1 (6 bases). Germline V CDR1 and CDR2: LNHDA, SQIVND (reference sequence). The CDR3 covers 14 residues. V was pared by 7 bases and J by 8 bases, with 20 bases between. As DNA, the CDR3 is TGTGCCAGTACTCACGGGACACCTCTCGTGGGCTACACCTTC. Amino acids: CASTHGTPLVGYTF. Together with reference TRBV19 and TRBJ1-2, the CDR3 gives the full variable domain: DGGITQSPKYLFRKEGQNVTLSCEQNLNHDAMYWYRQDPGQGLRLIYYSQIVNDFQKGDIAEGYSVSREKKESFPLTVTSAQKNPTAFYLCASTHGTPLVGYTFGSGTRLTVV.

The V call is TRBV29-1, the J call TRBJ2-7; 8 bases agree with TRBD1. The CDR3 consists of 12 residues. CDR1 is SQVTM, CDR2 ANQGSEA, per germline. V lost 5 bases, J lost 5 bases, and 5 bases stayed unmatched. The DNA of the CDR3 is TGCAGCGTTCGGGACAGGCCAGACGAGCAGTACTTC. This translates into CSVRDRPDEQYF.

This clone was recorded once. The chain has TRBV9 and TRBJ2-1; 11 bases are shared with TRBD2. V lost 0 bases to trimming and J lost 7 bases; unmatched junction nucleotides: 3. Germline V gene data show CDR1 as SGDLS and CDR2 as YYNGEE. The CDR3 spans 15 residues. The CDR3 DNA reads TGTGCCAGCAGCGTAGTTAGCGGGGGGGTGAATGAGCAGTTCTTC. It codes for CASSVVSGGVNEQFF.

The chain uses TRBV19 and TRBJ2-7; 7 bases fit TRBD1. This CDR3 contains 15 residues. Germline loops: CDR1 LNHDA, CDR2 SQIVND (reference sequence). Germline trimming cut 3 bases from V and 0 bases from J; bases unmatched to any gene: 5. CDR3 in amino acids: CASSIGTANSYEQYF. CDR3 nucleotides: TGTGCCAGTAGTATCGGGACAGCCAACTCCTACGAGCAGTACTTC. The whole variable domain, filled in from reference TRBV19 and TRBJ2-7, reads DGGITQSPKYLFRKEGQNVTLSCEQNLNHDAMYWYRQDPGQGLRLIYYSQIVNDFQKGDIAEGYSVSREKKESFPLTVTSAQKNPTAFYLCASSIGTANSYEQYFGPGTRLTVT.

V and J are TRBV2 and TRBJ2-1, with 9 bases lining up with TRBD1. V shed 4 bases, J shed 5 bases, and the junction held 3 bases outside the gene matches. This CDR3 has 14 amino acids. Germline loops: CDR1 SNHLY, CDR2 FYNNEI. As DNA, the CDR3 is TGTGCCAGCAGTGCACAGGGGGCGGACAATGAGCAGTTCTTC. This codes for CASSAQGADNEQFF.

The chain joins TRBV28 to TRBJ1-6; 10 bases map to TRBD1. Germline CDR1 reads MDHEN; CDR2 reads SYDVKM. CDR3 length equals 18 residues. V lost 6 bases to trimming and J lost 7 bases; unmatched junction nucleotides: 15. The CDR3 nucleotides read TGTGCCAGCAGCCAAATCGACAGGGGGCGCGGATGGAATTCACCCCTCCACTTT. Its translation is CASSQIDRGRGWNSPLHF.

This clone was picked up one time. J is TRBJ1-4 and V is TRBV6-5; D unclear. Germline V gene data show CDR1 as MNHEY and CDR2 as SVGAGI. This CDR3 is 15 amino acids long. V shed 4 bases and J shed 8 bases, with 17 bases lying between them. CDR3 bases: TGTGCCAGCAGTTCCCCGGGATATTCCTTCGAAAAACTGTTTTTT. Residues: CASSSPGYSFEKLFF.

J is TRBJ1-5 and V is TRBV5-6; 9 bases match TRBD1. The trim removed 4 bases at V and 7 bases at J, leaving 3 bases unmatched. This CDR3 region has 13 residues. CDR1 and CDR2 (germline): SGHDT, YYEEEE. CDR3 residues: CASSRTGEQPQHF. The CDR3 nucleotides read TGTGCCAGCAGCCGGACAGGGGAACAGCCCCAGCATTTT.

About this clone: Germline and junction disagree at one end, which may indicate a read error. This chain joins TRBV6-6 and TRBJ2-1; a weak D match, TRBD2 (6 bases). CDR1 is MNHNY and CDR2 is SVGAGI in the germline V gene (reference sequence). This CDR3 is 13 amino acids long. The CDR3: CASSSGTAGRGIF. The CDR3 DNA is TGTGCCAGCAGTTCAGGGACTGCGGGGCGCGGAATCTTC.

The chain carries TRBV10-3 and TRBJ2-7; 8 positions agree with TRBD2. Germline V lookup: CDR1 ENHRY, CDR2 SYGVKD. This CDR3 has 13 residues. Trimming took 11 bases from V and 0 from J; bases not matched to a gene: 6. CDR3 sequence: CAVRGGSSYEQYF. CDR3 coding DNA: TGTGCCGTCCGGGGGGGGAGCTCCTACGAGCAGTACTTC.

The rearrangement uses TRBV5-8 and TRBJ2-7; a possible D gene is TRBD2 (5 bases). Germline V gene lookup returns CDR1 SGHTS and CDR2 YDEGEE. V lost 0 bases and J lost 3, with 19 bases in between. There are 17 residues in the CDR3. This CDR3 is CASSLGFWSGGFYEQYF. In nucleotides, the CDR3 is TGTGCCAGCAGCTTGGGTTTCTGGTCAGGAGGCTTCTACGAGCAGTACTTC.

V is TRBV6-1 and J is TRBJ1-2, with TRBD1 matching over 7 bases. In germline, CDR1 is MNHNS, CDR2 SASEGT. The CDR3 has 14 amino acids. V dropped 4 bases and J dropped 5; count of bases not matched to a gene: 7. CDR3 sequence: CASSAEGQVYGYTF. For the CDR3, the DNA is TGTGCCAGCAGTGCCGAAGGACAGGTATATGGCTACACCTTC.

The J gene is TRBJ1-1, the V gene TRBV10-3; 8 bases agree with TRBD1. The V gene end was trimmed by 2 bases and the J gene end by 11 bases; junction bases not matched to a gene: 10. Germline V gene sequence: CDR1 ENHRY, CDR2 SYGVKD. CDR3 size: 14 residues. CDR3 sequence: CAISEVQGAGRAFF. The CDR3 DNA sequence: TGTGCCATCAGTGAGGTCCAGGGGGCAGGGCGGGCTTTCTTT.

V and J are TRBV6-4 and TRBJ2-3; possibly TRBD1 for D (5 bases). Trimming removed 0 bases at V and 6 bases at J, with 13 bases between. This CDR3 spans 15 amino acids. The germline V gene encodes CDR1 MRHNA and CDR2 SNTAGT. CDR3 nucleotides: TGTGCCAGCAGTGACTCACCAGGGTTAAGTGATACGCAGTATTTT. It specifies CASSDSPGLSDTQYF.

A word on this clone: Other DNA sequences of this sample code for an identical CDR3. V usage is TRBV18 and J usage is TRBJ1-2; no clear D. The CDR3 covers 12 residues. Per germline, CDR1 KGHSH and CDR2 LQKENI. The V gene lost 3 bases and the J gene lost 8 bases, with 10 bases spanning the gap. CDR3 DNA: TGTGCCAGCTCACCTGGAGGAGAGGGCTACACCTTC. Amino acids: CASSPGGEGYTF.

This chain uses TRBV7-9 with TRBJ2-7; 7 nucleotides agree with TRBD2. J gave up 6 bases and V 4 bases, and 9 bases lay outside the gene matches. Germline values: CDR1 SEHNR, CDR2 FQNEAQ (reference sequence). The CDR3 is made up of 14 amino acids. The CDR3 DNA sequence: TGTGCCAGCAGCTCCCTGGGGGGGATATTCGAGCAGTACTTC. Its protein product is CASSSLGGIFEQYF.

The chain couples TRBV28 to TRBJ2-2, with D tentatively TRBD1 (6 bases). The CDR3 has 15 amino acids. V dropped 5 bases and J dropped 2 bases, with 12 bases sitting between them. CDR1 and CDR2 from the germline V gene are MDHEN and SYDVKM. Written as DNA, the CDR3 is TGTGCCAGCAGTATTCCGGGACACAACACCGGGGAGCTGTTTTTT. Its translation: CASSIPGHNTGELFF.

The chain is built from TRBV7-9 and TRBJ1-2; no clear D gene. The V end lost 5 bases, the J end lost 0 bases, and 10 bases lay between the germline ends. The V gene's germline CDR1 is SEHNR and CDR2 FQNEAQ (reference sequence). The CDR3 has 14 amino acids. CDR3 bases: TGTGCCAGCAGCATTCGAGGGCCTAACTATGGCTACACCTTC. It yields the protein CASSIRGPNYGYTF.

The rearrangement links TRBV19 to TRBJ1-6, with D perhaps matching TRBD1 (6 bases). The germline V gene encodes CDR1 LNHDA and CDR2 SQIVND (reference sequence). V was trimmed by 6 bases and J by 8 bases, leaving 14 bases between them. CDR3 length equals 14 residues. In nucleotides, the CDR3 is TGTGCCAGTAGCACCGGCAGGGGAGATTCACCCCTCCACTTT. This gives the protein CASSTGRGDSPLHF.

The chain uses TRBV28 and TRBJ2-1, with TRBD1 identical over 7 bases. This CDR3 is 15 amino acids long. Trimming at V came to 4 bases and at J to 3 bases, leaving 6 bases not matched to a gene. Germline V gene lookup returns CDR1 MDHEN and CDR2 SYDVKM. Here the CDR3 reads CASSSTGLDYNEQFF. The DNA for the CDR3 is TGTGCCAGCAGTTCGACAGGGTTAGACTACAATGAGCAGTTCTTC. Looking up the rest from reference TRBV28 and TRBJ2-1 gives the full variable domain: DVKVTQSSRYLVKRTGEKVFLECVQDMDHENMFWYRQDPGLGLRLIYFSYDVKMKEKGDIPEGYSVSREKKERFSLILESASTNQTSMYLCASSSTGLDYNEQFFGPGTRLTVL.